The entry that follows covers one T cell receptor (beta chain) sequence. The CDR3 totals 17 residues. Trimming took off 4 bases at V and 1 base at J, with 19 bases between the two ends. CDR1 is SGHDN, CDR2 FVKESK, per germline. In the original workflow: Reference gene primer amplification gave nucleated cell count estimates. Profiling relied on immunoSEQ multiplex PCR, and the TCRdb table lists in-frame clones only, not all of them. V, J and clone size are taken as reported in that table, and D and trimming were inferred from the DNA itself. The table shows 85,000 to 120,000 clones, with 71% occurring only once. This sample is part of a study of blood T cell repertoires in COVID-19. Study overall: Whether acute or convalescent, the COVID-19 samples came from the United States, Italy and Spain. PBMCs, B-cell-depleted T cells, or T cells provided the cDNA or gDNA that made up the material.

The sequencing sample was made of peripheral blood. The V gene is TRBV14, the J gene TRBJ2-5; D call uncertain. The TCR was taken from a human donor with acute or convalescent COVID-19. The donor label of this sample is uncertain. The CDR3: CASSRRRGLASQETQYF. CDR3 DNA sequence: TGTGCCAGCAGCCGAAGGCGTGGGCTTGCGTCCCAAGAGACCCAGTACTTC.